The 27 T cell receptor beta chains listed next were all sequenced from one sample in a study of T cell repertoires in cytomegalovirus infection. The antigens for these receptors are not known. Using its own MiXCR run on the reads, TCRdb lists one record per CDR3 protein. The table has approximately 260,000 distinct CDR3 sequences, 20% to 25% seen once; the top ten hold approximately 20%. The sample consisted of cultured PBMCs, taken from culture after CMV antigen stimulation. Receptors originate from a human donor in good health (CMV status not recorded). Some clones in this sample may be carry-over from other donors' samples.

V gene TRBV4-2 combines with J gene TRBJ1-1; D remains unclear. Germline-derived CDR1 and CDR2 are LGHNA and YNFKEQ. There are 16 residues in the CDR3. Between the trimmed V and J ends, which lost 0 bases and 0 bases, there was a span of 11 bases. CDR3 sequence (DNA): TGTGCCAGCAGCCAAGATTGGCAGGCTGTGAACACTGAAGCTTTCTTT. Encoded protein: CASSQDWQAVNTEAFF.

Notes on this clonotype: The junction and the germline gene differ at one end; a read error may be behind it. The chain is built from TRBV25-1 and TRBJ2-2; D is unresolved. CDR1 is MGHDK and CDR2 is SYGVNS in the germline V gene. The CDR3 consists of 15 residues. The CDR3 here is CASSESKTNTGELFF. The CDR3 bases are TGTGCTAGCAGTGAATCAAAGACGAACACCGGGGAGCTGTTTTTT.

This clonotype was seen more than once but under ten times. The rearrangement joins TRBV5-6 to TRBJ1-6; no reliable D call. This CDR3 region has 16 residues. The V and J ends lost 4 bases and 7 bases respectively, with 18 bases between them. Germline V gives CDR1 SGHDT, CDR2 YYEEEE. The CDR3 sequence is CASSRSGTAKNSPLHF. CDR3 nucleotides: TGTGCCAGCAGCCGCTCCGGTACGGCCAAAAATTCACCCCTCCACTTT.

The CDR3 is CASSYPILAGRGGELFF. CDR3 DNA sequence: TGTGCCAGCAGTTACCCGATATTGGCGGGAAGAGGCGGGGAGCTGTTTTTT. The V gene is TRBV6-2 or TRBV6-3, the J gene TRBJ2-2; the D gene is possibly TRBD2 (6 bases). Germline CDR1 MNHEY, CDR2 SVGEGT. V was shortened by 2 bases and J by 7 bases, with 20 bases between the two germline ends. The CDR3 sequence is 17 residues long.

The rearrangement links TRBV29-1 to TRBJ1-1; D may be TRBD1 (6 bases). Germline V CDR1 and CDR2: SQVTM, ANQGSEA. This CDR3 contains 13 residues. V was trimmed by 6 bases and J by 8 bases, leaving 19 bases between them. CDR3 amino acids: CSVATVGHLEAFF. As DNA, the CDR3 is TGCAGCGTAGCCACCGTGGGACACCTAGAAGCTTTCTTT.

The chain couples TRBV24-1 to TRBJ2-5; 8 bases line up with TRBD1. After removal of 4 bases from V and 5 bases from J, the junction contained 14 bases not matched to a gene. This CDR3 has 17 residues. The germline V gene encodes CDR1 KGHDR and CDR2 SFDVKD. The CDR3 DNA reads TGTGCCACCAGTGACGACCGACTCGACAGGGGTGACGAGACCCAGTACTTC. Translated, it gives CATSDDRLDRGDETQYF.

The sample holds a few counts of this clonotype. CDR3 sequence reads: CASSFAGWSTDTQYF. The CDR3 coding sequence is TGTGCCAGCAGTTTCGCCGGCTGGAGCACAGATACGCAGTATTTT. V usage is TRBV12-3 or TRBV12-4 and J usage is TRBJ2-3; D is unresolved. The CDR3 length is 15 residues. V lost 3 bases and J 0 bases, leaving 10 bases between the germline ends.

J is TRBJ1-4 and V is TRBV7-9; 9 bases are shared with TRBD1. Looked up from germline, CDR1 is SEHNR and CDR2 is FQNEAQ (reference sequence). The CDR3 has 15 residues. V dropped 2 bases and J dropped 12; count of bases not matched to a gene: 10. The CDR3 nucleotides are TGTGCCAGCAGCTTACGGACAGGGGCCGCCTCGGAACTGTTTTTT. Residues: CASSLRTGAASELFF.

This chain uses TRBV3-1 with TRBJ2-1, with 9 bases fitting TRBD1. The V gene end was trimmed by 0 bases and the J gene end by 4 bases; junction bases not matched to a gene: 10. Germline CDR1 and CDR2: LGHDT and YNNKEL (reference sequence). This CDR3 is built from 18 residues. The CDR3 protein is CASSQDSLGQGSYNEQFF. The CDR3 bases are TGTGCCAGCAGCCAAGATTCTTTAGGACAGGGGTCTTACAATGAGCAGTTCTTC.

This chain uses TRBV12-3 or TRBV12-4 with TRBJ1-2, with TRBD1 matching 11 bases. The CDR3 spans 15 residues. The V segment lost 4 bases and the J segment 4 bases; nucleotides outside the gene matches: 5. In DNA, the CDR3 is TGTGCCAGCAGTTCTCGGACAGGGGGCGGCTATGGCTACACCTTC. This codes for CASSSRTGGGYGYTF.

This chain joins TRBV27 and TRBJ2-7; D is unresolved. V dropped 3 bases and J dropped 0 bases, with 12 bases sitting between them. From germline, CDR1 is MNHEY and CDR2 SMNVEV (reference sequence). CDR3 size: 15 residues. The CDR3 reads CASSFFRSSSYEQYF. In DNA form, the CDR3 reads TGTGCCAGCAGTTTTTTCCGCAGTTCCTCCTACGAGCAGTACTTC.

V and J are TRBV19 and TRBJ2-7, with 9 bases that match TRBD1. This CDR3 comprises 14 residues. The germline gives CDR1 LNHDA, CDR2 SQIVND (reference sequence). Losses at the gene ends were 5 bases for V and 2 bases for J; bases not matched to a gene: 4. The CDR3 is CASSPDRGTYEQYF. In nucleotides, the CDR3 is TGTGCCAGTAGTCCAGACAGGGGGACCTACGAGCAGTACTTC.

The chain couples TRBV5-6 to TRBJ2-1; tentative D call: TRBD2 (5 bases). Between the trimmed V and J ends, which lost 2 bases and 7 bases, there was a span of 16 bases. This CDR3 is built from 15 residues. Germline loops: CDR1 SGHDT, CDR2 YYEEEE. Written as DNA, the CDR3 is TGTGCCAGCAGCTTCGTTGAGGGATCTAGGAATGAGCAGTTCTTC. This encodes CASSFVEGSRNEQFF.

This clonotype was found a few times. The chain's CDR3 is CASSPPGELRNIQYF. The CDR3 DNA follows: TGTGCCAGCAGCCCCCCAGGGGAGTTGCGAAACATTCAGTACTTC. The chain is built from TRBV5-4 and TRBJ2-4; D is perhaps TRBD1 (6 bases). There are 15 residues in the CDR3. CDR1 and CDR2 from the germline V gene are SGHNT and YYREEE (reference sequence). V was pared by 4 bases and J by 6 bases, with 17 bases between.

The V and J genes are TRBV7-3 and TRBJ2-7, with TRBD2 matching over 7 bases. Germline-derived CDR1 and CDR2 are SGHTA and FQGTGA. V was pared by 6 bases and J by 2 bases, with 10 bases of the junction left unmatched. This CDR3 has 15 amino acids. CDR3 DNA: TGTGCCAGCAGTCGAGATGGCAGCGGGGCCTACGAGCAGTACTTC. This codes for CASSRDGSGAYEQYF.

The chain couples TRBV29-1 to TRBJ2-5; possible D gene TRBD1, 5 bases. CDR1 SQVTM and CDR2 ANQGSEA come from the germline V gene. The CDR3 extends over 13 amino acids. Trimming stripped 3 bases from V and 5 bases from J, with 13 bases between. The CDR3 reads CSVELGAAETQYF. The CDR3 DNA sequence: TGCAGCGTTGAGTTAGGGGCCGCCGAGACCCAGTACTTC.

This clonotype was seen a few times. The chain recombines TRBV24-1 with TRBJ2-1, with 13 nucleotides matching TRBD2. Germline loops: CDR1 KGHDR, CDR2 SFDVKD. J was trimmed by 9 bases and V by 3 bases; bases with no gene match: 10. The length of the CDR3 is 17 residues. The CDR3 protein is CATSDLVPGLAGSEQFF. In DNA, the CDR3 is TGTGCCACCAGTGATCTCGTCCCGGGACTAGCGGGAAGTGAGCAGTTCTTC.

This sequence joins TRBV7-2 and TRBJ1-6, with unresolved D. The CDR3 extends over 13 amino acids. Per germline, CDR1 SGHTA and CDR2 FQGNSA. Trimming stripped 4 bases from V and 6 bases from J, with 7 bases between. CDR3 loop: CASSSPFNSPLHF. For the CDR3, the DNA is TGTGCCAGCAGCTCGCCGTTTAATTCACCCCTCCACTTT. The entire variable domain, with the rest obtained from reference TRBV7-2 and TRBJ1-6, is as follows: GAGVSQSPSNKVTEKGKDVELRCDPISGHTALYWYRQSLGQGLEFLIYFQGNSAPDKSGLPSDRFSAERTGGSVSTLTIQRTQQEDSAVYLCASSSPFNSPLHFGNGTRLTVT.

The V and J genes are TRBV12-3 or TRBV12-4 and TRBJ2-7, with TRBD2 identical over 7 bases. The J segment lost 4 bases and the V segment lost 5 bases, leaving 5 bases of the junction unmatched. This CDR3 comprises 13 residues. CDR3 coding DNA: TGTGCCAGCAGTAATCTAGCGGCTTACGAGCAGTACTTC. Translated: CASSNLAAYEQYF.

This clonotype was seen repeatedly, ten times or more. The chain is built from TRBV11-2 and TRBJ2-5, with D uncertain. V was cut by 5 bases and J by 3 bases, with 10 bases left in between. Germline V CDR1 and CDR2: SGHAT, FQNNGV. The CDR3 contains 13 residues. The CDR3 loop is CASSLGYKETQYF. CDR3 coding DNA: TGTGCCAGCAGCCTCGGCTATAAAGAGACCCAGTACTTC.

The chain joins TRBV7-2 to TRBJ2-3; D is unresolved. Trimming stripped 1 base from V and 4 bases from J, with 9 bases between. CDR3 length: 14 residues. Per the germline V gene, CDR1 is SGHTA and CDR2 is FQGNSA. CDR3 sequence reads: CASSLEVFADTQYF. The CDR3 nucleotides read TGTGCCAGCAGCTTAGAGGTATTCGCAGATACGCAGTATTTT.

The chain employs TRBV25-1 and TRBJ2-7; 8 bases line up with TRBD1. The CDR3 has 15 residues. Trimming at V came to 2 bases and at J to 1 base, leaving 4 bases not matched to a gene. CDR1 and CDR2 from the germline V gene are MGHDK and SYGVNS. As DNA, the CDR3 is TGTGCCAGCAGTGAAGGGAGACAGGGGTCCTACGAGCAGTACTTC. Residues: CASSEGRQGSYEQYF.

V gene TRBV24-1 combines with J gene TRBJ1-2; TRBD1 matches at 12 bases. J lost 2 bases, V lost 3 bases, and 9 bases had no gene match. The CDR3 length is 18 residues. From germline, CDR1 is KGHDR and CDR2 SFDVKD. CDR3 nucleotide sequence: TGTGCCACCAGTGATGCCTCCGGGACAGGGGGCGCGAACTATGGCTACACCTTC. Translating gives CATSDASGTGGANYGYTF.

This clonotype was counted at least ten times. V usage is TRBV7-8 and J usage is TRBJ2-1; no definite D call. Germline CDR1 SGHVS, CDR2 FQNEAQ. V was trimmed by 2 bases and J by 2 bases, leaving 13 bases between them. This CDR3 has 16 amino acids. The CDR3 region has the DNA TGTGCCAGCAGCTTAAGGGAATCGGATACCTACAATGAGCAGTTCTTC. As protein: CASSLRESDTYNEQFF.

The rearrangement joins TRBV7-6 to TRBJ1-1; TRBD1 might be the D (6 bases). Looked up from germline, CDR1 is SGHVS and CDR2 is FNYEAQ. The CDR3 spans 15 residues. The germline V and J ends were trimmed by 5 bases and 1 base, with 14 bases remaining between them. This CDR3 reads CASSPTGHWNTEAFF. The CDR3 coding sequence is TGTGCCAGCAGCCCAACAGGGCACTGGAACACTGAAGCTTTCTTT. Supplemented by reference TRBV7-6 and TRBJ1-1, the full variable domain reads GAGVSQSPRYKVTKRGQDVALRCDPISGHVSLYWYRQALGQGPEFLTYFNYEAQQDKSGLPNDRFSAERPEGSISTLTIQRTEQRDSAMYRCASSPTGHWNTEAFFGQGTRLTVV.

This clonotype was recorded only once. DNA of the CDR3: TGTGCCAGCAGCTTGAATAGCGGGGGCGGGGAGACCCAGTACTTC. Amino acid sequence: CASSLNSGGGETQYF. The chain combines TRBV7-7 with TRBJ2-5, with 9 bases aligning to TRBD2. The CDR3 totals 15 residues. Unmatched junction bases numbered 7, after V lost 3 bases and J lost 5 bases. Germline loops: CDR1 SSHAT, CDR2 FNYEAQ (reference sequence).

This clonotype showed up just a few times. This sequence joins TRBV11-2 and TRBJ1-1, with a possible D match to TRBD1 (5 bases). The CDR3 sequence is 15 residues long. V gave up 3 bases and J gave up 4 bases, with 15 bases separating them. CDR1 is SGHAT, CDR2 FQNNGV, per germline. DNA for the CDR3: TGTGCCAGCAGCTTCCCTGGGGGGGAGGTCACTGAAGCTTTCTTT. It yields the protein CASSFPGGEVTEAFF.